Listed here is a single T cell receptor (beta chain). No antigen is known for it. This record belongs to a study of shared clonotypes between healthy human individuals. General observations from the study: Only blood underwent sampling, and tissue repertoires likely differ.

Assay used: immunoSEQ multiplex PCR; TCRdb lists only in-frame clones, some missing. The table includes roughly 650,000 clones, 95% to 97% detected once. The trim removed 5 bases at V and 2 bases at J, leaving 14 bases unmatched. This CDR3 has 18 residues. CDR1 and CDR2 (germline): MGHRA, YSYEKL. In the naive CD8 group, cells lacked CD45RO and were positively selected for CCR7, so terminally differentiated effector memory CD45RA+ cells were left out. Everyone who donated was a Caucasian adult who lived in Nashville, Tennessee. This rearrangement joins TRBV4-1 to TRBJ2-7, with 11 bases lining up with TRBD2. This receptor was obtained from a woman aged 30 to 39 in good health. Input material: naive CD8+ T cells sorted from blood. The chain's CDR3 is CASSFLAGGFLSPYEQYF. CDR3 in DNA: TGCGCCAGCAGCTTCCTAGCGGGAGGTTTTCTATCCCCCTACGAGCAGTACTTC.